The 5 T cell receptor beta chains reported below all come from one sample, sequenced in a study of T cell responses to AZD1222 COVID-19 vaccine. The method was immunoSEQ multiplex PCR; TCRdb's version includes in-frame clones alone and lacks a portion of them. This table has fewer than 150,000 clones, 70% to 90% appearing once. Sample: peripheral blood, taken 28 days after the second AZD1222 dose. The receptors here all came from an adult who received the AZD1222 COVID-19 vaccine.

The V and J genes are TRBV6-5 and TRBJ1-2; TRBD1 matches at 7 bases. The junction had 9 bases not matched to a gene; V was cut back by 5 bases and J by 6 bases. There are 14 residues in the CDR3. Germline-derived CDR1 and CDR2 are MNHEY and SVGAGI. CDR3 amino acids: CASSPGQPRDGYTF. In DNA form, the CDR3 reads TGTGCCAGCAGTCCGGGACAGCCGAGAGATGGCTACACCTTC.

The chain carries TRBV5-5 and TRBJ2-1, with 7 bases that match TRBD2. The CDR3 sequence is 15 residues long. The V and J ends lost 4 bases and 5 bases, in that order; junction bases with no gene match: 9. Per the germline V gene, CDR1 is SGHKS and CDR2 is YYEKEE (reference sequence). The CDR3 sequence is CASSRLSGLDNEQFF. The CDR3 DNA follows: TGTGCCAGCAGCCGCCTCTCTGGACTAGACAATGAGCAGTTCTTC.

The CDR3 DNA sequence: TGTGCCAGCAGCTGGGACGCCCACACAGATACGCAGTATTTT. Translating it yields CASSWDAHTDTQYF. The rearrangement uses TRBV11-3 and TRBJ2-3; D tentatively reads TRBD1 or TRBD2 (5 bases each). The CDR3 runs to 14 residues. Germline V lookup: CDR1 SGHNT, CDR2 YENEEA. V gave up 4 bases and J gave up 2 bases, with 10 bases separating them.

V usage is TRBV29-1 and J usage is TRBJ2-7, with no clear D. CDR3 length equals 12 residues. Germline loops: CDR1 SQVTM, CDR2 ANQGSEA. The V end was cut by 4 bases, the J end by 4 bases, with 11 bases between. CDR3 in DNA: TGCAGCGTTGCTTTTCAGTTTTACGAGCAGTACTTC. Protein product: CSVAFQFYEQYF.

The chain combines TRBV18 with TRBJ1-2, with 9 positions matching TRBD1. Germline lookup yields CDR1 KGHSH and CDR2 LQKENI. The ends lost 3 bases at V and 6 bases at J; junction bases unmatched: 2. The CDR3 is 13 residues long. CDR3 residues: CASSPRDRDGYTF. The CDR3 nucleotides are TGTGCCAGCTCACCCCGGGACAGGGATGGCTACACCTTC.